The clone carrying this T cell receptor beta chain was seen a handful of times. The sample contains more than one DNA sequence encoding this CDR3. The data originate from a study of blood T cell repertoires in COVID-19. In the study overall: Both acute and convalescent COVID-19 samples were obtained from the United States, Italy and Spain. From T cells, B-cell-depleted T cells, or PBMCs came the material, which was cDNA or gDNA.

As originally analysed: Reference gene primer amplification gave estimated nucleated cell counts. Using immunoSEQ multiplex PCR, the repertoire was profiled, and TCRdb retains in-frame clones only, with some absent. V, J and clone size are those of that table, while D and trimming were read from the DNA. This sample yields about 150,000 clones, of which about 85% are seen a single time; about 4% belongs to the top ten. The CDR3 contains 15 residues. The germline V gene has CDR1 MGHRA and CDR2 YSYEKL. V was clipped by 1 base and J by 1 base, with 8 bases between them. This clonotype was sampled from a woman aged 60-70 years with active or convalescent COVID-19. Sequenced: peripheral blood. This chain links TRBV4-1 with TRBJ1-3; D gene uncertain. The CDR3 loop is CASSQGQFSGNTIYF. The CDR3 DNA reads as TGCGCCAGCAGCCAAGGGCAGTTTTCTGGAAACACCATATATTTT.